The 4 T cell receptor beta chains reported below all come from one sample, sequenced in a study of control samples from healthy donors and cancer patients. Clones were read by immunoSEQ multiplex PCR, and TCRdb kept only the in-frame ones, dropping some. The sample carries some 140,000 clones, about 88% recorded once. The material sequenced was blood. The receptors here all came from a woman in her twenties or thirties in good health.

The chain joins TRBV6-2 or TRBV6-3 to TRBJ1-5; D is unclear. V lost 5 bases and J 5 bases, leaving 10 bases between the germline ends. Germline CDR1 reads MNHEY; CDR2 reads SVGEGT. The CDR3 spans 13 residues. Here the CDR3 DNA reads TGTGCCAGCAGTCTAGACGGATATCAGCCCCAGCATTTT. It encodes CASSLDGYQPQHF.

This rearrangement joins TRBV28 to TRBJ1-5; unclear D gene. Germline V gives CDR1 MDHEN, CDR2 SYDVKM. Trimming took 2 bases from V and 7 from J, leaving 18 bases between them. This CDR3 region has 16 residues. Here the CDR3 DNA reads TGTGCCAGCAGTTTAAGTTGGCCTACCTCGTCCCAGCCCCAGCATTTT. Protein sequence: CASSLSWPTSSQPQHF.

The V and J genes are TRBV19 and TRBJ2-2, with TRBD1 as a possible D gene (5 bases). The germline V gene encodes CDR1 LNHDA and CDR2 SQIVND (reference sequence). CDR3 length equals 14 residues. The V and J ends lost 5 bases and 3 bases respectively, with 10 bases between them. CDR3 in amino acids: CASSPGRYTGELFF. In DNA, the CDR3 is TGTGCCAGTAGTCCAGGGCGGTACACCGGGGAGCTGTTTTTT.

The table lists this clone with a count of one. This chain links TRBV5-4 with TRBJ2-5; D gene unclear. Germline V gene lookup returns CDR1 SGHNT and CDR2 YYREEE (reference sequence). The CDR3 is 13 residues long. Trimming removed 5 bases at V and 0 bases at J, with 8 bases between. Here the CDR3 reads CASSNGYQETQYF. In DNA form, the CDR3 reads TGTGCCAGCAGTAACGGCTACCAAGAGACCCAGTACTTC.